This TCR beta chain stems from a study of long-term antiretroviral therapy in people with HIV. Study-level background: Sampling started about a decade before the 2015 immediate-ART recommendation.

CDR3 length: 14 residues. From germline, CDR1 is SGDLS and CDR2 YYNGEE. The V end was cut by 0 bases, the J end by 10 bases, with 11 bases between. Broader study findings: Upon ART, diversity increased but remained lower than transplant donor controls.

In its sample, this clone was seen a few times. Its cognate antigen is unknown. It was version v3.0 of the immunoSEQ assay that was run at survey level. Data came from immunoSEQ multiplex PCR; TCRdb stores just in-frame clones and leaves some out. The data show around 30,000 clones, with approximately 85% seen just once and 4.4% held by the top ten. The V call is TRBV9, the J call TRBJ1-6; TRBD1 might be the D (5 bases). The clonotype originates from a young man with HIV. The sample was unsorted PBMCs, taken about 3.3 years after starting antiretroviral therapy. In DNA, the CDR3 is TGTGCCAGCAGCGTAGCAGGGACGGAGTCACCCCTCCACTTT. It codes for CASSVAGTESPLHF.